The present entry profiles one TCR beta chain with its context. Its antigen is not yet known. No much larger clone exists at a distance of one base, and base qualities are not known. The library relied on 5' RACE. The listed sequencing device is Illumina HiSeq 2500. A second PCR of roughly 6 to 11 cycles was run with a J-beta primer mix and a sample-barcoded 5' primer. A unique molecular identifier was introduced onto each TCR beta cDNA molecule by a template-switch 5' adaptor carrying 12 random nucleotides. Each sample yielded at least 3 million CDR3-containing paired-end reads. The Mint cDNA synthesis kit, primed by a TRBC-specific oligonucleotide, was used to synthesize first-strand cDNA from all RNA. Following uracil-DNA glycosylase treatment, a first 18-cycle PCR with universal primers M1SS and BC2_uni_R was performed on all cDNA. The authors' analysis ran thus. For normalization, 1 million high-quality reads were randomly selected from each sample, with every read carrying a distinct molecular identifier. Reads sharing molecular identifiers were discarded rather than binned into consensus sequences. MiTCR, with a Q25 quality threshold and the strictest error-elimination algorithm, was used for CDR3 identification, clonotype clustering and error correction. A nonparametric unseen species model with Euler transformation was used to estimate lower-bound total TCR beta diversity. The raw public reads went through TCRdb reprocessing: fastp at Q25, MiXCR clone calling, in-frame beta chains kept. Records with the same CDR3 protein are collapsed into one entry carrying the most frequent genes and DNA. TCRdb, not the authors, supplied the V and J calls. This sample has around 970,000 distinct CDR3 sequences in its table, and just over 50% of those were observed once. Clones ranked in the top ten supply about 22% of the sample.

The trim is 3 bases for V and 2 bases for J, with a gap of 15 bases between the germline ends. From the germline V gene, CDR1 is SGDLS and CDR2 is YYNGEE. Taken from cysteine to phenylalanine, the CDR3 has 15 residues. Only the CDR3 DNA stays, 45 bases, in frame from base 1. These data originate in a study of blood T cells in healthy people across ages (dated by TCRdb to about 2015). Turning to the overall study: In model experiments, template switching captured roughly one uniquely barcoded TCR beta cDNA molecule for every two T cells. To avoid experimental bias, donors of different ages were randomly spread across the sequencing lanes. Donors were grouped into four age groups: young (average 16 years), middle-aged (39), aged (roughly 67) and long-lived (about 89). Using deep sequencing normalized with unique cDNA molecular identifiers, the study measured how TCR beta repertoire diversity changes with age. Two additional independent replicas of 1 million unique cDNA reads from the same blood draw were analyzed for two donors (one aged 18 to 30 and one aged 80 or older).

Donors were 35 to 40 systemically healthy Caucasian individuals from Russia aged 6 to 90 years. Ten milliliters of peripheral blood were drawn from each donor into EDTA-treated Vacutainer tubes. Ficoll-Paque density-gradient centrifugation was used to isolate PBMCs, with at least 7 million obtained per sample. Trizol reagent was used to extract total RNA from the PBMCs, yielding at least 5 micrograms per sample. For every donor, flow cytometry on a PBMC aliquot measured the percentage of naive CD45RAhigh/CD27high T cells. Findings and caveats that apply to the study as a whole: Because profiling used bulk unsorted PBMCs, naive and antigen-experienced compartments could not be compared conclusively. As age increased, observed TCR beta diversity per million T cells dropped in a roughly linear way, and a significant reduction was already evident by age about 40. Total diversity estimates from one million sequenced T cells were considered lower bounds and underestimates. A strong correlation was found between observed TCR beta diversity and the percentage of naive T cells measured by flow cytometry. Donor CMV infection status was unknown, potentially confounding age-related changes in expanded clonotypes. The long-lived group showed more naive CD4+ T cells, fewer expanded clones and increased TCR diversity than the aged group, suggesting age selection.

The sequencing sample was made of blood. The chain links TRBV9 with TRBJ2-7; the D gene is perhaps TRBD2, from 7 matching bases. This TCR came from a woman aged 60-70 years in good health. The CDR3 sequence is CASSGVGGRAYEQYF. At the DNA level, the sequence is TGTGCCAGCAGCGGCGTCGGGGGGCGCGCCTACGAGCAGTACTTC.